The clone carrying this TCR beta chain has only one observation. What it recognizes is unknown. CDR1 is SGHDT, CDR2 YYEEEE, per germline. V was clipped by 0 bases and J by 4 bases, with 10 bases between them. The CDR3 is made up of 14 amino acids. Terminally differentiated effector memory CD45RA+ cells were excluded by CCR7 positive selection of CD45RO-negative cells. The study enrolled healthy HIV-negative adults without recent acute infections or vaccinations as donors. Caucasian adults living in Nashville, Tennessee, provided all samples. Genomic DNA belonging to each subset was distributed in equal measure over several immunoSEQ plates. This table comes from immunoSEQ multiplex PCR, and its TCRdb copy is limited to in-frame clones, with some not included. The sample lists about 2.1 million clones; more than 85% were seen once. The record originates from a study of shared clonotypes between healthy human individuals.

General observations from the study: Shared clonotypes across all four donors exceeded non-shared ones in generation probability.

The sample consisted of naive CD8+ T cells from PBMCs. The TCR comes from a man aged 18 to 35 in good health. Some clones in this sample may be carry-over from other donors' samples. V usage is TRBV5-6 and J usage is TRBJ1-1; D unresolved. In DNA form, the CDR3 reads TGTGCCAGCAGCTTGGGGGTACTGGGCACTGAAGCTTTCTTT. This encodes CASSLGVLGTEAFF.